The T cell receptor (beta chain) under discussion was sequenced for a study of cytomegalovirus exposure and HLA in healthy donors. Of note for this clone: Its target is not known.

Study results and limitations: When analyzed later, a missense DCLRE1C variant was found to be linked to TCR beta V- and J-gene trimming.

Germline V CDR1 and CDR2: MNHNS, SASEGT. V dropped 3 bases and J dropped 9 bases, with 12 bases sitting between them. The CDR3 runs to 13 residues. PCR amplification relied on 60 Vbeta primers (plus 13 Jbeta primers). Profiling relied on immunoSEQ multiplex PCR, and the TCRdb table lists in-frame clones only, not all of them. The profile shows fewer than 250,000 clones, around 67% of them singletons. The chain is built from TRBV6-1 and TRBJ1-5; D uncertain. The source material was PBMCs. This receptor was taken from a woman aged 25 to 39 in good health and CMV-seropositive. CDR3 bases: TGTGCCAGCAGTGACTTGGTAGCTGGGCCCCAGCATTTT. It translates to CASSDLVAGPQHF.